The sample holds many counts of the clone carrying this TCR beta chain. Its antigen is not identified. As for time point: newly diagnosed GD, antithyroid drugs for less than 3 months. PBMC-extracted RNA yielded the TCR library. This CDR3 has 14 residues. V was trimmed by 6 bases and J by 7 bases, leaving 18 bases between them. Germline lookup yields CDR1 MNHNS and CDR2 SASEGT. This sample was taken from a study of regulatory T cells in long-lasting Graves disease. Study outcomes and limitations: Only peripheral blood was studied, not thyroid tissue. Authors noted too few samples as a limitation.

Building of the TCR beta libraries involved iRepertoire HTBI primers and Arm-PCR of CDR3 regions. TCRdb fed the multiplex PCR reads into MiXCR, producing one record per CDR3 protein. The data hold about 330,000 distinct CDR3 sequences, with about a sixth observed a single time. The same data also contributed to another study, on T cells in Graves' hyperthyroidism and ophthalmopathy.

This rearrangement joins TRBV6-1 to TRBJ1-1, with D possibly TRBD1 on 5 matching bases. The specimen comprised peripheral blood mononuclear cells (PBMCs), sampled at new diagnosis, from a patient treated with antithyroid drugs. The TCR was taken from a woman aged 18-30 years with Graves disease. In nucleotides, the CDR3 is TGTGCCAGCAGGGCCTCCAGGGTGAAGAGTGAAGCTTTCTTT. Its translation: CASRASRVKSEAFF.